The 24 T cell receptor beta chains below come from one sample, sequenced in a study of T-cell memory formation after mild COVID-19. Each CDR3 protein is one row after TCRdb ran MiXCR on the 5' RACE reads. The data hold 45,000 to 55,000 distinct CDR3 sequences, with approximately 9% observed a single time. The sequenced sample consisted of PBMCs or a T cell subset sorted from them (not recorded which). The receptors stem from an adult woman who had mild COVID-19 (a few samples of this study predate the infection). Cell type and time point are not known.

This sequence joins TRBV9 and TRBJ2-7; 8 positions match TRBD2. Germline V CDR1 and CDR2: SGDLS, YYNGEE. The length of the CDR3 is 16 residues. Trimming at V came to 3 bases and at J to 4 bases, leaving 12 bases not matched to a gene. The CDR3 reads CASSAHPGLERYEQYF. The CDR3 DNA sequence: TGTGCCAGCAGCGCTCACCCGGGACTAGAACGATACGAGCAGTACTTC.

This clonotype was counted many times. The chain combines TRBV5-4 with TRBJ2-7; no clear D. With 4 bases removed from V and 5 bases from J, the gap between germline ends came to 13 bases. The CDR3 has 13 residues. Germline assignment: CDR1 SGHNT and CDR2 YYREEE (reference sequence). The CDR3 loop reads CASSPSGRDEQYF. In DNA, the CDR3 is TGTGCCAGCAGCCCCTCTGGACGGGACGAGCAGTACTTC.

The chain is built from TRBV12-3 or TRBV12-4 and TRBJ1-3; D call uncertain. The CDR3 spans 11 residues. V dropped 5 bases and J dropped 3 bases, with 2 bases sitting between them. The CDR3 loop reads CASSRGNTIYF. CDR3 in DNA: TGTGCCAGCAGTCGTGGAAACACCATATATTTT.

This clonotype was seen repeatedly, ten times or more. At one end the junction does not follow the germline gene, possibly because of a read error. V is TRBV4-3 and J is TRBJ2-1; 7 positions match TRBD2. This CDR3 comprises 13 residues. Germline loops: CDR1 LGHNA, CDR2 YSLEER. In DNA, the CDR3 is TGCGCCAGCAGCCAAGATCACCGGGAGGTACCTACCTTC. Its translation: CASSQDHREVPTF.

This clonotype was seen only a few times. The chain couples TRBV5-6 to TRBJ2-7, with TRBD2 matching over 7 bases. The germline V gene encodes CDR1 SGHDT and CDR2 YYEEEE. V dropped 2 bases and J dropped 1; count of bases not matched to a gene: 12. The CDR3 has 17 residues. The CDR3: CASSLPHVAGQSYEQYF. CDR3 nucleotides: TGTGCCAGCAGCTTACCCCATGTAGCGGGTCAATCCTACGAGCAGTACTTC.

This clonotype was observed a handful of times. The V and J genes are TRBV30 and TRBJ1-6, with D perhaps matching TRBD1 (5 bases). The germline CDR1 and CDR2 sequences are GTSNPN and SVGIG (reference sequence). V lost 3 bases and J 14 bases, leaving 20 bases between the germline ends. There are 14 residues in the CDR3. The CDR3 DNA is TGTGCCTGGAGGATACCCGGGACCCCGCTTGCCCTCCACTTT. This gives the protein CAWRIPGTPLALHF. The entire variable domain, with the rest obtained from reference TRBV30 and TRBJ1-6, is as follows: SQTIHQWPATLVQPVGSPLSLECTVEGTSNPNLYWYRQAAGRGLQLLFYSVGIGQISSEVPQNLSASRPQDRQFILSSKKLLLSDSGFYLCAWRIPGTPLALHFGNGTRLTVT.

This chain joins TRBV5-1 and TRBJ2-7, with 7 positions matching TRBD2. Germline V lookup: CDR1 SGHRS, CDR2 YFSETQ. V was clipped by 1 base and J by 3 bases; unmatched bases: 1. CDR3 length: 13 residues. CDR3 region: CASSLRGDYEQYF. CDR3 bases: TGCGCCAGCAGCTTGCGGGGGGACTACGAGCAGTACTTC. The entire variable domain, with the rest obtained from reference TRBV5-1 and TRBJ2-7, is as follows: KAGVTQTPRYLIKTRGQQVTLSCSPISGHRSVSWYQQTPGQGLQFLFEYFSETQRNKGNFPGRFSGRQFSNSRSEMNVSTLELGDSALYLCASSLRGDYEQYFGPGTRLTVT.

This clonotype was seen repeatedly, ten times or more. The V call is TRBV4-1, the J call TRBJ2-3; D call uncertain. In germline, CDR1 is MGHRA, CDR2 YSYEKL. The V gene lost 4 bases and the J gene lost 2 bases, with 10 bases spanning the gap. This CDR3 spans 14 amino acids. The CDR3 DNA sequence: TGCGCCAGCAGCCTCGAAGGTTACACAGATACGCAGTATTTT. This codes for CASSLEGYTDTQYF.

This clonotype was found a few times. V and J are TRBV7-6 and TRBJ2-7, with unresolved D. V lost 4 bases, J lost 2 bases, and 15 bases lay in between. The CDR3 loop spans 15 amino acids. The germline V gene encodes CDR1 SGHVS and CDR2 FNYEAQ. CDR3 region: CASSSRQAYTYEQYF. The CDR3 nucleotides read TGTGCCAGCAGCTCCCGACAAGCGTATACCTACGAGCAGTACTTC.

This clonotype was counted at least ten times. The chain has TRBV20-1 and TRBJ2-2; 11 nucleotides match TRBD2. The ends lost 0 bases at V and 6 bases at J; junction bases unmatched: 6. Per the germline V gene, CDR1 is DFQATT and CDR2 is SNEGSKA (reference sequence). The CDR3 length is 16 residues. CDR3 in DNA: TGCAGTGCTAGAGATTCGACTAGCGGGGATTCCGGGGAGCTGTTTTTT. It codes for CSARDSTSGDSGELFF.

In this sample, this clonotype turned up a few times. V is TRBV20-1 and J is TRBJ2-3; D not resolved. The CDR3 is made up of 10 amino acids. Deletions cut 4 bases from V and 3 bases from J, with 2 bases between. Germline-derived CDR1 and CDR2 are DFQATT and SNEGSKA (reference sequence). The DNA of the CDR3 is TGCAGTGCTATGACAGATACGCAGTATTTT. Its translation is CSAMTDTQYF.

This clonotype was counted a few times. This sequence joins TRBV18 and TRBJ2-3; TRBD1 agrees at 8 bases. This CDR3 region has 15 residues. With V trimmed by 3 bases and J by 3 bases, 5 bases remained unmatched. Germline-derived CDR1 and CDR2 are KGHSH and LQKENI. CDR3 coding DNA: TGTGCCAGCTCACCGAACAGGGGGAGAACAGATACGCAGTATTTT. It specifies CASSPNRGRTDTQYF.

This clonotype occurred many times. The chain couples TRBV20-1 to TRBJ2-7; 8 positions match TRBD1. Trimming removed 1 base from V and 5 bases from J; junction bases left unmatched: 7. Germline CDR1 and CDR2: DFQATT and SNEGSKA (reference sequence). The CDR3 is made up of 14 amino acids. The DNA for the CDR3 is TGCAGTGCTAGAGTCTCAGGGGGCGCAGACGAGCAGTACTTC. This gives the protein CSARVSGGADEQYF.

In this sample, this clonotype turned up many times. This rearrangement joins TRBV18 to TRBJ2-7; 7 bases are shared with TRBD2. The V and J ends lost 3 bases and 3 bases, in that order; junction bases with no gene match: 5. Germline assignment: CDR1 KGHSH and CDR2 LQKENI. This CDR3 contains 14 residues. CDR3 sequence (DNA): TGTGCCAGCTCACCGGCTAGCGGTATCTACGAGCAGTACTTC. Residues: CASSPASGIYEQYF.

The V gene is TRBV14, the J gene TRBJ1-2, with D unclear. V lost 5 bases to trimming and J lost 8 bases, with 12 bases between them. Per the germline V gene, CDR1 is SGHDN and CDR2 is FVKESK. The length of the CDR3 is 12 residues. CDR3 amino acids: CASSTTRAGYTF. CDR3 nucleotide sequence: TGTGCCAGCAGCACCACGAGGGCCGGCTACACCTTC.

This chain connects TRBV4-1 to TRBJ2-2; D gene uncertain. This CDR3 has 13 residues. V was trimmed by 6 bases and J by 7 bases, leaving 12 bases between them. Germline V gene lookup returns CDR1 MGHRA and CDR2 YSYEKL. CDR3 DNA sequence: TGCGCCAGCAGACCAGACTCCTACGGGGAGCTGTTTTTT. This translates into CASRPDSYGELFF.

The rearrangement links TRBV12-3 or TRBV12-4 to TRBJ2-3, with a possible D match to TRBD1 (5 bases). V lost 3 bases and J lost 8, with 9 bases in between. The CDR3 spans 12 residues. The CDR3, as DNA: TGTGCCAGCAGTTTTAACCAGGGTACGCAGTATTTT. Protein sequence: CASSFNQGTQYF.

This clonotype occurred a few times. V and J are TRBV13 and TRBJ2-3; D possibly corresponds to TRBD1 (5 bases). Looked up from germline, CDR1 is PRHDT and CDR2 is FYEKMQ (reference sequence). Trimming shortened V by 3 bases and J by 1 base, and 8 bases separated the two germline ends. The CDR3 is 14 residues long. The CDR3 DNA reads TGTGCCAGCAGCTTGTGGGGCGGCACAGATACGCAGTATTTT. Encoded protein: CASSLWGGTDTQYF.

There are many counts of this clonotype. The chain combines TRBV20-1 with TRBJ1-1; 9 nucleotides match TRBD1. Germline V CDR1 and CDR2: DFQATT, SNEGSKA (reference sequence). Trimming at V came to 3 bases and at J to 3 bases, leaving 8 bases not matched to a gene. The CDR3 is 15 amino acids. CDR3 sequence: CSARPADRGDTEAFF. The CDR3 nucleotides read TGCAGTGCTAGGCCCGCCGACAGGGGGGACACTGAAGCTTTCTTT.

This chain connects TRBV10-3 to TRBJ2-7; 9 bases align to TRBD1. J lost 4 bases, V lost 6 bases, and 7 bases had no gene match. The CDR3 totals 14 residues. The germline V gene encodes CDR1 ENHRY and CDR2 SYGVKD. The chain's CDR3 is CAISAGQGLYEQYF. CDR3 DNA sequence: TGTGCCATCAGCGCCGGACAGGGGTTGTACGAGCAGTACTTC.

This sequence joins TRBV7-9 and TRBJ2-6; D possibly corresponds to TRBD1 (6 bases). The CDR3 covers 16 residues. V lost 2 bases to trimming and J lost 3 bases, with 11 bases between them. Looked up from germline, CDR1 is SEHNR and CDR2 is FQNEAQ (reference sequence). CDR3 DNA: TGTGCCAGCAGCTTACCCCCAGGGGTTGGGGCCAACGTCCTGACTTTC. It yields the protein CASSLPPGVGANVLTF. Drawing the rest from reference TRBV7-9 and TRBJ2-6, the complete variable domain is DTGVSQNPRHKITKRGQNVTFRCDPISEHNRLYWYRQTLGQGPEFLTYFQNEAQLEKSRLLSDRFSAERPKGSFSTLEIQRTEQGDSAMYLCASSLPPGVGANVLTFGAGSRLTVL.

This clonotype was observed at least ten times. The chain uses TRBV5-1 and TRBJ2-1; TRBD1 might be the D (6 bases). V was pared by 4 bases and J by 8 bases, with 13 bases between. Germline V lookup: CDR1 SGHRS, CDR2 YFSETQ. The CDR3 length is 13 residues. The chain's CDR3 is CASSPGHLDEQFF. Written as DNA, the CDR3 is TGCGCCAGCAGCCCGGGACACCTCGATGAGCAGTTCTTC.

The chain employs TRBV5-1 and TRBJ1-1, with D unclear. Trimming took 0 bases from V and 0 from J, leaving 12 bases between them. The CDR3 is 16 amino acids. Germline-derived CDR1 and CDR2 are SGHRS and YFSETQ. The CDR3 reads CASSLGWQTMNTEAFF. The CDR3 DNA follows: TGCGCCAGCAGCTTGGGGTGGCAGACAATGAACACTGAAGCTTTCTTT. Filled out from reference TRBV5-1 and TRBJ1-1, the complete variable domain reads KAGVTQTPRYLIKTRGQQVTLSCSPISGHRSVSWYQQTPGQGLQFLFEYFSETQRNKGNFPGRFSGRQFSNSRSEMNVSTLELGDSALYLCASSLGWQTMNTEAFFGQGTRLTVV.

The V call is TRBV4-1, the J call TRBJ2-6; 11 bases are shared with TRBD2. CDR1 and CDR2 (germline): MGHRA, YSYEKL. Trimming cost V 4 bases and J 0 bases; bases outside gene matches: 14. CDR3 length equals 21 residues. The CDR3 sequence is CASSRGLAGGTHPSGANVLTF. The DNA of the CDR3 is TGCGCCAGCAGCCGAGGTCTAGCGGGGGGAACCCATCCCTCTGGGGCCAACGTCCTGACTTTC.